This paragraph reports one T cell receptor beta chain. Measured with immunoSEQ multiplex PCR; TCRdb has only the in-frame clones, and not every one. The repertoire consists of tens of thousands of clones, with approximately 86% occurring once and the leading ten covering around 1.3%. This specimen comes from a study of control samples from healthy donors and cancer patients. Losses at the gene ends were 4 bases for V and 4 bases for J; bases not matched to a gene: 11. Germline-derived CDR1 and CDR2 are SGHDN and FVKESK. The CDR3 sequence is 16 residues long. Sequences were obtained from blood. This TCR came from a woman aged 50 to 60 in good health. V and J are TRBV14 and TRBJ2-7; 9 bases match TRBD2. The CDR3 DNA sequence: TGTGCCAGCAGCCCCCGCGGGGGGGGAGCACAATACGAGCAGTACTTC. Translating gives CASSPRGGGAQYEQYF.